This TCR beta chain was sequenced in a study of regulatory T cells in long-lasting Graves disease. Study background: Patients met the persistent Graves' disease definition after over 5 years of antithyroid drugs with positive TSH receptor antibodies.

V gave up 8 bases and J gave up 6 bases; unmatched junction bases: 13. The CDR3 is 15 amino acids. The TCR beta library used iRepertoire HTBI primers with Arm-PCR amplification of CDR3. TCRdb called the multiplex PCR reads again in MiXCR, with one record for every CDR3 protein. The data show some 440,000 distinct CDR3 sequences, with around 21% seen just once and about 8.3% held by the top ten. The time point here: persistent/refractory GD, antithyroid drugs over 5 years with positive TRAb. PBMCs were the source of the RNA used for TCR sequencing. This clonotype has at least ten counts. The gene calls are TRBV12-3 or TRBV12-4 and TRBJ2-7; the match to TRBD1 covers 10 bases. This sample comprised peripheral blood mononuclear cells (PBMCs), obtained when the disease was refractory, from a patient treated with antithyroid drugs. The receptor was derived from a female donor with Graves disease. For the CDR3, the DNA is TGTGCCAGCGGAAACGACAGGGGGCTTCTTCGCGAGCAGTACTTC. It translates to CASGNDRGLLREQYF.